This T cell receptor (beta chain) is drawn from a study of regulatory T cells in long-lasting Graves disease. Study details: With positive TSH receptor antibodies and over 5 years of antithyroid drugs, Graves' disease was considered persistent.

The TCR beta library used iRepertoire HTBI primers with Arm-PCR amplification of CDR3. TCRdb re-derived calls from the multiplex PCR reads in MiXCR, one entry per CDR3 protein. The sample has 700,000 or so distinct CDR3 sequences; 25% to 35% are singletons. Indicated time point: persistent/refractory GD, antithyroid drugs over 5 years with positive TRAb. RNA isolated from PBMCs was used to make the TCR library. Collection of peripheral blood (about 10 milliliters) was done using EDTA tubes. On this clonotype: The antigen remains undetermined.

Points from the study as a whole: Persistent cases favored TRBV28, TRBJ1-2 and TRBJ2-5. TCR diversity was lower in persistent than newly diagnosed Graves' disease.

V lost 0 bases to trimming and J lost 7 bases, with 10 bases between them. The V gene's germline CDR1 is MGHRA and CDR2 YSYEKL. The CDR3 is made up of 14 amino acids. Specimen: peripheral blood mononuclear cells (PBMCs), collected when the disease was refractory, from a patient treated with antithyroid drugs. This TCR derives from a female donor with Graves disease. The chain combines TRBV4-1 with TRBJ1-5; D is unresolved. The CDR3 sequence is CASSQDKMGQPQHF. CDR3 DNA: TGCGCCAGCAGCCAAGATAAGATGGGACAGCCCCAGCATTTT.